A single sample gave rise to the 7 T cell receptor beta chains below, sequenced in a study of blood T cell repertoires in COVID-19 (dated by TCRdb to between 2020 and 2021). The library relied on the immunoSEQ multiplex PCR assay. The clones in this table, taken by TCRdb from immuneACCESS, are in-frame only. Not every clone is retained; where verified, under half of the shortfall comes from an unresolved V gene, and the cause of the rest is unknown. The sample profile shows about 300,000 clones; 86% of them were found once. Jointly, the top ten make up around 4% of the sample. The sample taken for sequencing was PBMCs or T cells enriched from blood (not recorded which). The receptors were sampled from a man aged 30 to 45 who had recovered from COVID-19.

The chain combines TRBV7-9 with TRBJ1-1; 9 bases line up with TRBD1. V trimming: 5 bases; J trimming: 2 bases; junction bases outside the gene matches: 6. The CDR3 loop spans 15 amino acids. Germline-derived CDR1 and CDR2 are SEHNR and FQNEAQ (reference sequence). The CDR3, as DNA: TGTGCCAGCAGCCCTGGGGGACAGGGCAACACTGAAGCTTTCTTT. It yields the protein CASSPGGQGNTEAFF.

This chain connects TRBV5-5 to TRBJ1-4, with D possibly matching TRBD1 (5 bases). The CDR3 is made up of 15 amino acids. Germline lookup yields CDR1 SGHKS and CDR2 YYEKEE (reference sequence). Trimming took off 4 bases at V and 2 bases at J, with 12 bases between the two ends. This CDR3 is CASSPVGGTNEKLFF. CDR3 DNA sequence: TGTGCCAGCAGCCCTGTCGGGGGTACTAATGAAAAACTGTTTTTT.

The chain carries TRBV28 and TRBJ1-5, with D maybe TRBD1 (5 bases). Trimming removed 5 bases at V and 3 bases at J, with 17 bases between. CDR1 is MDHEN, CDR2 SYDVKM, per germline. This CDR3 has 16 amino acids. The CDR3 sequence is CASSPSGKGNNQPQHF. In DNA form, the CDR3 reads TGTGCCAGCAGTCCTTCAGGGAAAGGGAACAATCAGCCCCAGCATTTT.

CDR3 amino acids: CASSFSTVSTEAFF. CDR3 coding DNA: TGTGCCAGCAGCTTTAGTACAGTCTCCACTGAAGCTTTCTTT. V usage is TRBV7-2 and J usage is TRBJ1-1; no reliable D call. The CDR3 is 14 residues long. The V end was cut by 3 bases, the J end by 4 bases, with 12 bases between. The V gene's germline CDR1 is SGHTA and CDR2 FQGNSA.

The genes are TRBV6-5 and TRBJ1-6, with D possibly being TRBD1 (5 bases). V gave up 3 bases and J gave up 9 bases, with 15 bases separating them. CDR1 and CDR2 (germline): MNHEY, SVGAGI. The CDR3 runs to 15 residues. Here the CDR3 reads CASSYFRQLTSPLHF. The CDR3 region has the DNA TGTGCCAGCAGTTATTTCCGACAGTTGACTTCACCCCTCCACTTT.

The rearrangement joins TRBV28 to TRBJ1-5, with 7 bases that match TRBD1. This CDR3 region has 16 residues. V gave up 3 bases and J gave up 5 bases; unmatched junction bases: 10. Germline-derived CDR1 and CDR2 are MDHEN and SYDVKM. Here the CDR3 reads CASSFAATGIDQPQHF. In nucleotides, the CDR3 is TGTGCCAGCAGTTTCGCGGCGACAGGGATCGATCAGCCCCAGCATTTT.

The V and J genes are TRBV24-1 and TRBJ2-2; D gene ambiguous. Trimming removed 0 bases from V and 3 bases from J, with 7 bases in between. The CDR3 has 15 residues. CDR1 and CDR2 from the germline V gene are KGHDR and SFDVKD. Here the CDR3 reads CATSDLGPDTGELFF. The CDR3, as DNA: TGTGCCACCAGTGATTTGGGGCCCGACACCGGGGAGCTGTTTTTT.